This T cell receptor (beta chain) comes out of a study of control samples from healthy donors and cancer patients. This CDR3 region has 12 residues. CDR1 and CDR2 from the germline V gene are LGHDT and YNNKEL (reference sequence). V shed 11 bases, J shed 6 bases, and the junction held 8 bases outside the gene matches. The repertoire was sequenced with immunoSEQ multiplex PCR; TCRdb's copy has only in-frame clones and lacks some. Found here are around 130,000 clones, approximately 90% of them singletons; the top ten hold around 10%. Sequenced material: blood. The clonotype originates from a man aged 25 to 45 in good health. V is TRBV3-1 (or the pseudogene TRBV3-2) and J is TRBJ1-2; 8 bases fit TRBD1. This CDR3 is CASNTRGHGYTF. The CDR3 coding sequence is TGTGCCTCGAACACCAGGGGGCATGGCTACACCTTC.